The clone carrying this T cell receptor beta chain was counted between two and nine times. As yet, its antigen is unknown. Sequencing of cultured CD4+ T cell DNA used the Oncomine TCR Beta short-read assay. TCRdb reprocessed the PCR reads with MiXCR, giving one entry per CDR3 protein. This table has about 22,000 distinct CDR3 sequences, 30% to 35% appearing once. These data belong to a study of vaccination and CD4 T cells after COVID-19. About the study: Both day-14 and day-161-to-241 post-vaccine samples exist for a few convalescent patients. Treatment of control cultures consisted of a CEFX pool, an HIV-1 Nef pool, or no peptide.

CDR3 length equals 15 residues. V was clipped by 0 bases and J by 3 bases, with 6 bases between them. Germline values: CDR1 SGHAT, CDR2 FQDESV (reference sequence). The sample's time point: late sampling 161 to 241 days after vaccination in a few convalescent patients. Specified treatment: approximately 9-day PBMC culture with coronavirus spike peptide pools or control peptides (ViraFEST assay). Before TCRs were sequenced, ViraFEST expanded antigen-specific T cells with peptide pools. The V call is TRBV11-1, the J call TRBJ2-6, with a tentative D call TRBD1 (5 bases). The source material was CD4+ T cells from blood, cultured in vitro, sampled about 7 months after SARS-CoV-2 vaccination. This clonotype was obtained from a human donor who had recovered from COVID-19. The CDR3 protein is CASSLAGVGANVLTF. CDR3 nucleotide sequence: TGTGCCAGCAGCTTAGCAGGGGTTGGGGCCAACGTCCTGACTTTC.